This entry is about one T cell receptor beta chain. Its antigen is not known. These data originate in a study of shared clonotypes between healthy human individuals. Study-wide results and caveats: Larger estimated richness was generally recorded for naive subsets relative to memory subsets.

Some clones are missing from TCRdb's copy, which holds only in-frame ones; the method was immunoSEQ multiplex PCR. The data contain 1.6 million or so clones, roughly 96% of them singletons. This sequence originates from a man aged 25 to 45 in good health. The sequencing input was naive CD4+ T cells sorted from blood. Described subset: CD45RA+ positively selected.

CDR3 sequence reads: CASSYTGTGAREQYF. In DNA form, the CDR3 reads TGCGCCAGCAGCTACACCGGGACAGGGGCAAGAGAGCAGTACTTC. The J gene is TRBJ2-7, the V gene TRBV5-1, with 10 bases fitting TRBD1. The trim removed 3 bases at V and 7 bases at J, leaving 10 bases unmatched. Germline loops: CDR1 SGHRS, CDR2 YFSETQ. CDR3 length: 15 amino acids.